This is a list of T cell receptor beta chains from one sample in a study of T cells after yellow fever vaccination. TCRdb itself ran the 5' RACE reads through MiXCR, one entry per CDR3 protein. The table has about 400,000 distinct CDR3 sequences, around 6.4% seen once. The sample here was PBMCs, taken 5 days after the yellow fever booster vaccination. All receptors come from a man aged 25 to 40 who received the YFV17D yellow fever vaccine. Both conserved end residues are part of each CDR3. A D gene is named only where the DNA matches it firmly. Expanded clones get a size class; other rows say once, few or many, or leave the size out.

>TRBV4-1|TRBJ2-2|TRBD2|many
TGCGCCAGCAGCCAAGGAGGACTAGCGGGAGTGGGCACCGGGGAGCTGTTTTTT
CASSQGGLAGVGTGELFF
>TRBV7-2|TRBJ2-7|-|-
TGTGCCACCTCCAGGGGTGGCGGGAGTGGGGACGAGCAGTACTTC
CATSRGGGSGDEQYF
>TRBV7-2|TRBJ2-1|-|-
TGTGCCAGCAGCTTAGATTCGGTTAGGAGACAGTTCTTC
CASSLDSVRRQFF
>TRBV5-4|TRBJ2-1|-|many
TGTGCCAGCAGCTTGGTGGGGGGCGCTTACAATGAGCAGTTCTTC
CASSLVGGAYNEQFF
>TRBV4-3|TRBJ2-5|-|few
TGCGCCAGCAGCCAGCCCGAGGCGCTTCAAGAGACCCAGTACTTC
CASSQPEALQETQYF
>TRBV7-2|TRBJ1-1|-|few
TGTGCCAGCAGCTTAGCAGGTGTACATAACACTGAAGCTTTCTTT
CASSLAGVHNTEAFF
>TRBV20-1|TRBJ2-5|TRBD1|-
TGCAGTGCTAGACTCGACAGGGGGTCGGCGGAGACCCAGTACTTC
CSARLDRGSAETQYF
>TRBV7-2|TRBJ2-2|-|few
TGTGCCAGCAGCTTGGGGACGTTCACCGGGGAGCTGTTTTTT
CASSLGTFTGELFF
>TRBV12-3/TRBV12-4|TRBJ1-3|-|few
TGTGCCAGCAGTTTAGGAGGACGCAGCACCATATATTTT
CASSLGGRSTIYF
>TRBV11-3|TRBJ2-5|TRBD2|-
TGTGCCAGCGGCCTGACACTAGCGGGAGCGGGTGAGACCCAGTACTTC
CASGLTLAGAGETQYF
>TRBV18|TRBJ2-7|TRBD2|-
TGTGCCAGCTCACCACTGGCTAGCGGGATGGGCTACGAGCAGTACTTC
CASSPLASGMGYEQYF
>TRBV20-1|TRBJ2-5|TRBD1|many
TGCAGTGCTGGACGACAGGGCATAATTCAAGAGACCCAGTACTTC
CSAGRQGIIQETQYF
>TRBV28|TRBJ1-6|-|few
TGTGCCAGCAGTTTATCGATTTCGGCAGTCGATGCACCCCTCCACTTT
CASSLSISAVDAPLHF
>TRBV20-1|TRBJ1-1|-|-
TGCAGTGCCTACCACAGAGGCACTGAAGCTTTCTTT
CSAYHRGTEAFF
>TRBV20-1|TRBJ2-7|TRBD2|few
TGCAGTGCTAGCAGCGGGAGGTTCTCCTACGAGCAGTACTTC
CSASSGRFSYEQYF
>TRBV20-1|TRBJ2-7|-|few
TGCAGTGCTAGAACGGGTGGGCGGGGTGAGCAGTACTTC
CSARTGGRGEQYF
>TRBV9|TRBJ2-3|-|-
TGTGCCAGTTCACGGGCCATCACAGATACGCAGTATTTT
CASSRAITDTQYF
>TRBV5-1|TRBJ1-6|-|many
TGCGCCAGCAGCTTGGTCGAGAATTCACCCCTCCACTTT
CASSLVENSPLHF
>TRBV5-5|TRBJ2-1|-|-
TGTGCCAGCAGCTTGACTGGGATTGGGCAGGGTGAGCAGTTCTTC
CASSLTGIGQGEQFF
>TRBV4-3|TRBJ2-2|-|many
TGCGCCAGCAGCCAAGATCTCGCCGGCTACACCGGGGAGCTGTTTTTT
CASSQDLAGYTGELFF
>TRBV7-2|TRBJ1-6|-|-
TGTGCCAGCAGCTTAGTCCAACAGGCAATGTTCCCCCTCCACTTT
CASSLVQQAMFPLHF
>TRBV12-3/TRBV12-4|TRBJ2-7|-|few
TGTGCCAGCAGTCTTAATACGTACGAGCAGTACTTC
CASSLNTYEQYF